The entry below describes one T cell receptor beta chain. This record belongs to a study of OX40 agonist ivuxolimab in advanced cancers. Patients with autoimmune history or systemic immunosuppression were excluded. The assay was immunoSEQ multiplex PCR, and TCRdb's table has in-frame clones only and misses some. The data hold approximately 30,000 clones, with about 80% observed a single time. Germline CDR1 MNHEY, CDR2 SMNVEV (reference sequence). The CDR3 is 15 amino acids. With V trimmed by 6 bases and J by 3 bases, 6 bases remained unmatched. The clonotype originates from an adult with an advanced solid tumor such as melanoma, head and neck, liver or kidney cancer. The starting material was CD4+ or CD8+ T cells sorted from blood, obtained in a trial of the OX40 agonist ivuxolimab. The V call is TRBV27, the J call TRBJ2-7; 12 bases map to TRBD1. This CDR3 is CASRGQGAFFYEQYF. The CDR3, as DNA: TGTGCCAGCAGGGGACAGGGGGCTTTTTTCTACGAGCAGTACTTC.